These 29 T cell receptor beta chains originate from one sample sequenced in a study of blood T cells in healthy people across ages. It was with a sample-barcoded 5' primer and a J-beta primer mix that a second PCR of roughly 7 to 12 cycles was run. TCRdb reprocessed the 5' RACE reads via MiXCR and lists one record per CDR3 protein. The sample consists of 1.5 million to 2 million distinct CDR3 sequences, roughly 30% of them appearing once. Sequenced input: blood. Source of these receptors: a woman younger than 45 in good health.

This clonotype was seen only a few times. The gene calls are TRBV27 and TRBJ2-7, with 9 positions matching TRBD2. This CDR3 is built from 15 residues. Losses at the gene ends were 8 bases for V and 2 bases for J; bases not matched to a gene: 10. Germline V gives CDR1 MNHEY, CDR2 SMNVEV (reference sequence). The CDR3 region has the DNA TGTGCCAGCCGACAGGGACTAGCAGAAACCTACGAGCAGTACTTC. Protein sequence: CASRQGLAETYEQYF.

J is TRBJ1-2 and V is TRBV7-3; a weak D match, TRBD1 (6 bases). CDR1 is SGHTA and CDR2 is FQGTGA in the germline V gene. CDR3 length: 13 residues. V lost 3 bases and J lost 7, with 12 bases in between. The CDR3 sequence is CASSFEGGAGYTF. Here the CDR3 DNA reads TGTGCCAGCAGCTTTGAGGGGGGCGCTGGCTACACCTTC.

The table lists this clonotype with many counts. The chain joins TRBV11-2 to TRBJ2-7, with TRBD1 identical over 11 bases. With V trimmed by 4 bases and J by 2 bases, 1 base remained unmatched. There are 14 residues in the CDR3. Per the germline V gene, CDR1 is SGHAT and CDR2 is FQNNGV. The DNA of the CDR3 is TGTGCCAGCAGCTGGGGACAGGGGGCCTACGAGCAGTACTTC. This gives the protein CASSWGQGAYEQYF.

In its sample, this clonotype was seen a few times. The rearrangement joins TRBV11-2 to TRBJ2-7; possibly TRBD1 or TRBD2 for D (5 bases each). Germline CDR1 reads SGHAT; CDR2 reads FQNNGV. Trimming removed 5 bases at V and 3 bases at J, with 17 bases between. The CDR3 spans 15 residues. CDR3 sequence reads: CASSAGALLRYEQYF. CDR3 bases: TGTGCCAGCAGCGCCGGGGCCCTTCTCCGCTACGAGCAGTACTTC.

V and J are TRBV7-9 and TRBJ1-1; the D is unclear. This CDR3 comprises 15 residues. From germline, CDR1 is SEHNR and CDR2 FQNEAQ (reference sequence). The V end was cut by 2 bases, the J end by 4 bases, with 14 bases between. CDR3 DNA: TGTGCCAGCAGCTTATTGTGGGGAAGGGCCACTGAAGCTTTCTTT. Protein: CASSLLWGRATEAFF.

Only a few counts were recorded for this clonotype. The V call is TRBV20-1, the J call TRBJ1-2; 9 positions agree with TRBD1. This CDR3 has 20 residues. Trimming at V came to 1 base and at J to 0 bases, leaving 18 bases not matched to a gene. CDR1 and CDR2 from the germline V gene are DFQATT and SNEGSKA (reference sequence). The CDR3 reads CSARAPRDRDREIANYGYTF. The CDR3 region has the DNA TGCAGTGCTAGAGCCCCGAGGGACCGGGACAGGGAAATAGCTAACTATGGCTACACCTTC.

This clonotype was picked up a small number of times. CDR3 in DNA: TGTGCCAGCAGCTTCACTCACCTGGCCAATGAGCAGTTCTTC. It translates to CASSFTHLANEQFF. The J gene is TRBJ2-1, the V gene TRBV7-2, with no clear D. The V end lost 3 bases, the J end lost 6 bases, and 12 bases lay between the germline ends. CDR1 SGHTA and CDR2 FQGNSA come from the germline V gene. CDR3 size: 14 residues.

The chain joins TRBV28 to TRBJ2-7; D may be TRBD2 (6 bases). Trimming took 6 bases from V and 3 from J, leaving 15 bases between them. This CDR3 has 14 amino acids. CDR1 is MDHEN, CDR2 SYDVKM, per germline. CDR3: CASSQERGIYEQYF. In DNA, the CDR3 is TGTGCCAGCAGCCAAGAACGCGGGATCTACGAGCAGTACTTC.

The chain employs TRBV20-1 and TRBJ2-7; 7 nucleotides align to TRBD1. Trimming removed 0 bases from V and 6 bases from J; junction bases left unmatched: 14. Germline values: CDR1 DFQATT, CDR2 SNEGSKA (reference sequence). The CDR3 is made up of 16 amino acids. The DNA for the CDR3 is TGCAGTGCTAGAGATCCCAACCAGGGGGTTAATGGCGAGCAGTACTTC. It translates to CSARDPNQGVNGEQYF.

There are a few counts of this clonotype. V is TRBV10-3 and J is TRBJ2-3; D is perhaps TRBD1 (5 bases). The CDR3 totals 15 residues. CDR1 ENHRY and CDR2 SYGVKD come from the germline V gene. Trimming removed 3 bases at V and 6 bases at J, with 16 bases between. The DNA for the CDR3 is TGTGCCATCAGTGACGACAGATTTTCCGTGGATACGCAGTATTTT. Protein product: CAISDDRFSVDTQYF.

This clonotype has just one count. The chain recombines TRBV9 with TRBJ1-5; 8 positions match TRBD1. The CDR3 length is 15 residues. J gave up 2 bases and V 4 bases, and 5 bases lay outside the gene matches. CDR1 is SGDLS, CDR2 YYNGEE, per germline. The CDR3 bases are TGTGCCAGCAGCATAGGACAGGGTGGCAATCAGCCCCAGCATTTT. This translates into CASSIGQGGNQPQHF.

The gene calls are TRBV9 and TRBJ2-5; TRBD1 agrees at 9 bases. The J call is doubtful: the DNA matches TRBJ2-7 better. The length of the CDR3 is 15 residues. The germline V gene has CDR1 SGDLS and CDR2 YYNGEE. The CDR3 bases are TGTGCCAGCAGCCCCCACCGGACAGGGGACCGCGAGCAGTACTTC. Protein: CASSPHRTGDREQYF.

The chain uses TRBV5-5 and TRBJ2-7; a possible D gene is TRBD1 (7 bases). Trimming shortened V by 7 bases and J by 6 bases, and 20 bases separated the two germline ends. Germline V gives CDR1 SGHKS, CDR2 YYEKEE (reference sequence). CDR3 size: 14 residues. The CDR3 bases are TGTGCCAGCGCGACCAGGCAGGGGGGTTCCGAGCAGTACTTC. Amino acids: CASATRQGGSEQYF.

In DNA, the CDR3 is TGTGCCAGCAGTGAGACCGGCGCCACAGATACGCAGTATTTT. Translation: CASSETGATDTQYF. The rearrangement links TRBV12-3 or TRBV12-4 to TRBJ2-3, with D hard to call. This CDR3 comprises 14 residues. The V end lost 5 bases, the J end lost 2 bases, and 11 bases lay between the germline ends.

The gene calls are TRBV29-1 and TRBJ1-1; D is perhaps TRBD1 (6 bases). CDR1 and CDR2 (germline): SQVTM, ANQGSEA. The CDR3 has 14 residues. Trimming removed 6 bases from V and 2 bases from J, with 16 bases in between. This CDR3 is CSVENDRINTEAFF. Written as DNA, the CDR3 is TGCAGCGTCGAAAACGACAGGATTAACACTGAAGCTTTCTTT.

In its sample, this clonotype was seen a few times. The V call is TRBV18, the J call TRBJ1-5; 10 nucleotides agree with TRBD1. The germline V gene encodes CDR1 KGHSH and CDR2 LQKENI. The CDR3 spans 16 residues. V gave up 4 bases and J gave up 2 bases; unmatched junction bases: 5. CDR3 residues: CASSRPGTGGNQPQHF. The CDR3 DNA follows: TGTGCCAGCTCACGACCGGGGACAGGGGGCAATCAGCCCCAGCATTTT.

This sequence joins TRBV7-6 and TRBJ2-1; possible D gene TRBD1, 5 bases. Germline-derived CDR1 and CDR2 are SGHVS and FNYEAQ. The V end lost 1 base, the J end lost 8 bases, and 9 bases lay between the germline ends. CDR3 length: 13 amino acids. Here the CDR3 reads CASSLDRIDEQFF. The CDR3 DNA reads as TGTGCCAGCAGCTTAGACAGGATCGATGAGCAGTTCTTC.

This clonotype was observed a handful of times. The gene calls are TRBV7-9 and TRBJ1-6, with D perhaps TRBD1 (6 bases). In germline, CDR1 is SEHNR, CDR2 FQNEAQ (reference sequence). V lost 4 bases to trimming and J lost 9 bases, with 13 bases between them. This CDR3 contains 14 residues. The chain's CDR3 is CASSSQGSTSPLHF. The CDR3 region has the DNA TGTGCCAGCAGCTCACAGGGCTCAACTTCACCCCTCCACTTT.

Only a few counts were recorded for this clonotype. This chain joins TRBV2 and TRBJ1-5, with D unresolved. V was clipped by 3 bases and J by 9 bases, with 12 bases between them. The CDR3 runs to 13 residues. The germline V gene has CDR1 SNHLY and CDR2 FYNNEI. The CDR3 bases are TGTGCCAGCAGTGACAATCTTGAATCGCCCCAGCATTTT. This encodes CASSDNLESPQHF.

The V gene is TRBV20-1, the J gene TRBJ2-7, with 9 nucleotides matching TRBD1. V trimming: 5 bases; J trimming: 3 bases; junction bases outside the gene matches: 8. Germline CDR1 is DFQATT and CDR2 is SNEGSKA (reference sequence). This CDR3 comprises 14 residues. The CDR3 region has the DNA TGCAGTGCTGTAGTCCGGGACAGGGTCTACGAGCAGTACTTC. This gives the protein CSAVVRDRVYEQYF.

This clonotype showed up just a few times. The CDR3 bases are TGTGCCACCAGCAGAGGAGATAGGCGGAGCTCCTACAATGAGCAGTTCTTC. Protein sequence: CATSRGDRRSSYNEQFF. V and J are TRBV15 and TRBJ2-1; the D is unclear. The CDR3 consists of 17 residues. With 1 base removed from V and 0 bases from J, the gap between germline ends came to 13 bases. The germline gives CDR1 LNHNV, CDR2 YYDKDF (reference sequence).

V is TRBV5-1 and J is TRBJ2-5; 10 positions agree with TRBD2. The J call may not be correct, given that the DNA end is closer to TRBJ2-7. Germline V lookup: CDR1 SGHRS, CDR2 YFSETQ. This CDR3 region has 17 residues. Here the CDR3 reads CASSSEPSGGPLYEQYF. Here the CDR3 DNA reads TGCGCCAGCAGCTCCGAACCTAGCGGGGGCCCCCTTTACGAGCAGTACTTC.

This clonotype was seen just once. The chain combines TRBV19 with TRBJ1-2; D unresolved. The CDR3 length is 15 residues. Germline V gives CDR1 LNHDA, CDR2 SQIVND (reference sequence). With 1 base removed from V and 6 bases from J, the gap between germline ends came to 15 bases. CDR3 DNA sequence: TGTGCCAGTAGTATAGCCCCGATGGGGAGCCATGGCTACACCTTC. Translated: CASSIAPMGSHGYTF.

This clonotype was seen more than once but under ten times. The CDR3 coding sequence is TGTGCCAGCAGTTCCACACGAGCCTTTGGCTACACCTTC. It is translated as CASSSTRAFGYTF. V is TRBV14 and J is TRBJ1-2; D is undetermined. With 6 bases removed from V and 7 bases from J, the gap between germline ends came to 15 bases. The CDR3 loop spans 13 amino acids. Germline assignment: CDR1 SGHDN and CDR2 FVKESK.

V gene TRBV7-9 combines with J gene TRBJ2-2, with D maybe TRBD1 (6 bases). The CDR3 length is 16 residues. CDR1 is SEHNR and CDR2 is FQNEAQ in the germline V gene (reference sequence). V shed 5 bases and J shed 3 bases, with 16 bases lying between them. In nucleotides, the CDR3 is TGTGCCAGCAGCCCCGCGGCAGGGGCCCACACCGGGGAGCTGTTTTTT. Its translation is CASSPAAGAHTGELFF.

This clonotype appeared a few times. A much larger clone lies a single base off, so this may be a read error. V usage is TRBV19 and J usage is TRBJ1-2; the match to TRBD1 covers 9 bases. V was clipped by 5 bases and J by 4 bases; unmatched bases: 5. The CDR3 extends over 14 amino acids. Germline CDR1 LNHDA, CDR2 SQIVND (reference sequence). This CDR3 is CASSSDRGCYGYTF. As DNA, the CDR3 is TGTGCCAGTAGTTCCGACAGGGGGTGCTATGGCTACACCTTC.

This clonotype was observed many times. The chain combines TRBV29-1 with TRBJ2-1, with 9 bases fitting TRBD2. With 7 bases clipped from V and 6 bases from J, the junction kept 10 bases outside the gene matches. Germline assignment: CDR1 SQVTM and CDR2 ANQGSEA. This CDR3 is built from 14 residues. The DNA of the CDR3 is TGCAGCGCTTCCAAGCGGGGGGAGGGCAATGAGCAGTTCTTC. Encoded protein: CSASKRGEGNEQFF.

This clonotype was observed a handful of times. The J gene is TRBJ1-2, the V gene TRBV4-1; 9 positions match TRBD1. Trimming removed 5 bases from V and 6 bases from J; junction bases left unmatched: 13. The CDR3 runs to 16 residues. Germline assignment: CDR1 MGHRA and CDR2 YSYEKL. CDR3 region: CASSYTVRDRVHGYTF. The CDR3 DNA reads TGCGCCAGCAGCTACACGGTCCGGGACAGGGTACATGGCTACACCTTC.

Note on this clonotype: No conserved phenylalanine or tryptophan ends this CDR3, so it is likely a read error. The chain carries TRBV28 and TRBJ2-7; D is possibly TRBD1 (6 bases). Trimming left V 8 bases short and J 0 bases short, with 17 bases between. The germline V gene has CDR1 MDHEN and CDR2 SYDVKM. This CDR3 comprises 15 residues. CDR3 region: CASRPTGLSSYEQYS. CDR3 DNA: TGTGCCAGCCGGCCGACAGGCCTAAGCTCCTACGAGCAGTACTCC.